This paragraph reports one T cell receptor beta chain. One entry per CDR3 protein results from TCRdb running MiXCR on the 5' RACE reads. The table records over 75,000 distinct CDR3 sequences, approximately 18% of them present only once. Time point of the sample: sample taken at primary tumor resection. Whole RNA from tumor, nontumor lung or frozen PBMC was sequenced unsorted. The data belong to a study of spatial heterogeneity in lung cancer. In germline, CDR1 is SGHTA, CDR2 FQGNSA. This CDR3 has 14 residues. The trim removed 6 bases at V and 3 bases at J, leaving 4 bases unmatched. V is TRBV7-2 and J is TRBJ2-7; TRBD1 aligns across 11 bases. The sequenced sample was PBMCs, obtained at surgery. The clonotype comes from a male donor with early-stage non-small cell lung cancer. CDR3 nucleotide sequence: TGTGCCAGCAGAACCGGGACAGGGGGCTACGAGCAGTACTTC. Protein sequence: CASRTGTGGYEQYF.